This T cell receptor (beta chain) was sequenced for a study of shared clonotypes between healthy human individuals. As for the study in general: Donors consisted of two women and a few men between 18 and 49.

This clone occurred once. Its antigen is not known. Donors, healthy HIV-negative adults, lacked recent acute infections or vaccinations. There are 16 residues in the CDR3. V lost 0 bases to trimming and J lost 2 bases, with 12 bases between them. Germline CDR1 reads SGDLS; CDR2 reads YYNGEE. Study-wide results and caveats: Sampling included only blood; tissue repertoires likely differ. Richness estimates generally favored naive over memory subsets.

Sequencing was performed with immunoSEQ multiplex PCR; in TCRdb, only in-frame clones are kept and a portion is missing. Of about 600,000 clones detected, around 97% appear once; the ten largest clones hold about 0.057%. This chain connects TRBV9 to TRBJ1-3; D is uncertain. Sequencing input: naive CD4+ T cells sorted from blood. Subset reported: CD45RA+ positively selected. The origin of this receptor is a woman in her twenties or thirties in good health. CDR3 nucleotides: TGTGCCAGCAGCGTAGGCTCTTGGCGAGCTGGAAACACCATATATTTT. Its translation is CASSVGSWRAGNTIYF.